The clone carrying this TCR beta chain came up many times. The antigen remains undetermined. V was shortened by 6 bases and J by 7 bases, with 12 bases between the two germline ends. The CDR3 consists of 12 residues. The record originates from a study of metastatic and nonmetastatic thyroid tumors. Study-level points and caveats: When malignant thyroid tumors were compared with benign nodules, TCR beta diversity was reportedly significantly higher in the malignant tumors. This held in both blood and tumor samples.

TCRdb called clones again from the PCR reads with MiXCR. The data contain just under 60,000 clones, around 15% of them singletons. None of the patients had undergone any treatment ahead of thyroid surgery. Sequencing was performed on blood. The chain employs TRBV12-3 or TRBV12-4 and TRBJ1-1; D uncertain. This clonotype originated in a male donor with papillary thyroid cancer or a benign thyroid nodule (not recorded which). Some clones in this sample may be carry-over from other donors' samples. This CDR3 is CASSHRRNEAFF. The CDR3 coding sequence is TGTGCCAGCAGCCACCGACGGAATGAAGCTTTCTTT.